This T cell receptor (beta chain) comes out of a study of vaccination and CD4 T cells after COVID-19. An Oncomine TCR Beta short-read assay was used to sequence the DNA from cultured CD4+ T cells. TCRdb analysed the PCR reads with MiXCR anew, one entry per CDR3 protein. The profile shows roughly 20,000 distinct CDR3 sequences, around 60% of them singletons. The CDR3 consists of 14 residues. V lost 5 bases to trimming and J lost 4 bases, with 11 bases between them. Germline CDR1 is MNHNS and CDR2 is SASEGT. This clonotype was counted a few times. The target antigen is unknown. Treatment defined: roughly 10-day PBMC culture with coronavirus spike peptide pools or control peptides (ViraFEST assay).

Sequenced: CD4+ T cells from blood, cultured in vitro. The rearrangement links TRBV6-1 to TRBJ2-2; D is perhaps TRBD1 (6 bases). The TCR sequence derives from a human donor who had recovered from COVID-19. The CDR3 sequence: CASSQPGVTGELFF. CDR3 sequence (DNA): TGTGCCAGCAGTCAGCCAGGGGTCACCGGGGAGCTGTTTTTT.